The 24 T cell receptor beta chains reported below all come from one sample, sequenced in a study of beta chain features in type 1 diabetes. General study points: Type 1 diabetes patients had moderately but significantly shorter TCRB CDR3s in all four CD4+ subsets.

What these receptors recognize is not known. cDNA synthesis used the whole RNA isolate, giving expressed TCRB sequences. Libraries were prepared by immunoSEQ multiplex PCR; TCRdb keeps only in-frame clonotypes and omits some of them. This sample has approximately 46,000 clones, with 35% to 55% found just once. Sequencing was carried out using stem cell memory CD4+ T cells from blood. Receptor source: a man between 25 and 39 years old with type 1 diabetes.

This clone occurred a few times. V is TRBV15 and J is TRBJ2-1, with D perhaps matching TRBD2 (6 bases). The CDR3 length is 12 residues. The V gene's germline CDR1 is LNHNV and CDR2 YYDKDF (reference sequence). V lost 1 base to trimming and J lost 15 bases, with 13 bases between them. The CDR3 sequence is CATSRVTSRRFF. The CDR3 DNA sequence: TGTGCCACCAGCAGAGTGACTAGTCGGCGGTTCTTC.

The chain joins TRBV5-4 to TRBJ2-7; 8 nucleotides agree with TRBD1. This CDR3 spans 15 amino acids. In germline, CDR1 is SGHNT, CDR2 YYREEE (reference sequence). The V gene end was trimmed by 4 bases and the J gene end by 3 bases; junction bases not matched to a gene: 9. DNA for the CDR3: TGTGCCAGCAGCCCAGGGGGCGCATTGGGCTACGAGCAGTACTTC. This gives the protein CASSPGGALGYEQYF.

The chain is built from TRBV4-2 and TRBJ2-7; D possibly corresponds to TRBD2 (6 bases). Germline values: CDR1 LGHNA, CDR2 YNFKEQ. V lost 0 bases, J lost 5 bases, and 20 bases lay in between. The CDR3 runs to 17 residues. The CDR3 here is CASSQELVGSPSHEQYF. The CDR3 nucleotides are TGTGCCAGCAGCCAAGAACTCGTCGGGAGCCCGTCCCACGAGCAGTACTTC.

This clone was counted only a few times. The genes are TRBV28 and TRBJ1-5; a possible D gene is TRBD1 (6 bases). CDR1 and CDR2 (germline): MDHEN, SYDVKM. The CDR3 consists of 15 residues. Trimming pared 6 bases from V and 0 bases from J, leaving 12 bases between. The CDR3 coding sequence is TGTGCCAGCAGGCAGGGGTGGAGTAGCAATCAGCCCCAGCATTTT. The encoded protein is CASRQGWSSNQPQHF.

This chain links TRBV28 with TRBJ2-5, with TRBD2 matching 15 bases. This CDR3 spans 18 amino acids. V lost 4 bases, J lost 3 bases, and 9 bases stayed unmatched. The V gene's germline CDR1 is MDHEN and CDR2 SYDVKM. The CDR3 loop is CASSSGTSGRKREETQYF. CDR3 DNA: TGTGCCAGCAGTTCAGGGACTAGCGGGAGGAAGAGGGAAGAGACCCAGTACTTC.

The chain uses TRBV4-2 and TRBJ2-7, with 12 bases lining up with TRBD2. Germline assignment: CDR1 LGHNA and CDR2 YNFKEQ. The length of the CDR3 is 15 residues. V shed 4 bases, J shed 3 bases, and the junction held 4 bases outside the gene matches. The CDR3 DNA follows: TGTGCCAGCAGCCCTCGACTAGCGGGAGACTACGAGCAGTACTTC. Its protein product is CASSPRLAGDYEQYF.

A few counts support this clone. DNA of the CDR3: TGTGCCAGCAGCCAAGGACTAGCGGGAGCATTAGGTGAGCAGTTCTTC. This codes for CASSQGLAGALGEQFF. V usage is TRBV4-2 and J usage is TRBJ2-1; 12 bases match TRBD2. J lost 9 bases, V lost 1 base, and 7 bases had no gene match. Germline CDR1 is LGHNA and CDR2 is YNFKEQ. This CDR3 region has 16 residues.

This clone was picked up a small number of times. Here the CDR3 DNA reads TGTGCCAGCAGCTTGTTAGCGAGCACAGATACGCAGTATTTT. It codes for CASSLLASTDTQYF. The J gene is TRBJ2-3, the V gene TRBV5-5; a weak D match, TRBD2 (5 bases). CDR3 length: 14 residues. The V end lost 1 base, the J end lost 0 bases, and 6 bases lay between the germline ends. The germline V gene encodes CDR1 SGHKS and CDR2 YYEKEE (reference sequence).

The chain carries TRBV7-3 and TRBJ2-3; 9 bases match TRBD2. The CDR3 has 16 residues. V dropped 0 bases and J dropped 2; count of bases not matched to a gene: 3. From germline, CDR1 is SGHTA and CDR2 FQGTGA. The CDR3 bases are TGTGCCAGCAGCTTAACTCCGGGACTAGCCACAGATACGCAGTATTTT. Translation: CASSLTPGLATDTQYF.

The gene calls are TRBV19 and TRBJ1-1, with D possibly TRBD1 on 6 matching bases. Between the trimmed V and J ends, which lost 7 bases and 10 bases, there was a span of 13 bases. The CDR3 length is 11 residues. Germline values: CDR1 LNHDA, CDR2 SQIVND (reference sequence). CDR3 loop: CASITGLVAFF. CDR3 coding DNA: TGTGCCAGTATCACAGGGTTAGTAGCTTTCTTT.

The gene calls are TRBV30 and TRBJ1-1; 12 bases map to TRBD1. Trimming removed 4 bases from V and 11 bases from J; junction bases left unmatched: 11. Per germline, CDR1 GTSNPN and CDR2 SVGIG (reference sequence). The CDR3 consists of 14 residues. DNA of the CDR3: TGTGCCTGGACCCTTCTGGGACAGGGGGCGACGGCTTTCTTT. Protein: CAWTLLGQGATAFF.

This clone was picked up a small number of times. The V call is TRBV28, the J call TRBJ2-3; TRBD2 might be the D (6 bases). V was clipped by 3 bases and J by 2 bases, with 9 bases between them. CDR1 is MDHEN and CDR2 is SYDVKM in the germline V gene. This CDR3 is 14 amino acids long. The CDR3: CASSFVAVTDTQYF. The CDR3, as DNA: TGTGCCAGCAGTTTCGTAGCGGTCACAGATACGCAGTATTTT.

The V call is TRBV10-3, the J call TRBJ2-5; possible D gene TRBD2, 5 bases. CDR1 and CDR2 (germline): ENHRY, SYGVKD. The CDR3 is 12 residues long. V was shortened by 10 bases and J by 2 bases, with 11 bases between the two germline ends. The DNA for the CDR3 is TGTGCCACCGCAGGACTTCAAGAGACCCAGTACTTC. It is translated as CATAGLQETQYF.

The V call is TRBV29-1, the J call TRBJ2-2; 9 bases map to TRBD1. CDR1 is SQVTM and CDR2 is ANQGSEA in the germline V gene. V was clipped by 6 bases and J by 8 bases; unmatched bases: 4. The CDR3 runs 12 residues. CDR3 bases: TGCAGCGTCCGGGACAGGGAAGGGGAGCTGTTTTTT. It codes for CSVRDREGELFF.

CDR3 residues: CASSSPDRVNTEAFF. In nucleotides, the CDR3 is TGTGCCAGCAGTTCCCCAGACAGGGTGAACACTGAAGCTTTCTTT. The V and J genes are TRBV28 and TRBJ1-1, with TRBD1 matching over 7 bases. Germline CDR1 reads MDHEN; CDR2 reads SYDVKM. V was pared by 4 bases and J by 0 bases, with 5 bases of the junction left unmatched. The length of the CDR3 is 15 residues.

This clone was seen only a few times. V is TRBV18 and J is TRBJ2-3; a possible D gene is TRBD2 (6 bases). Germline loops: CDR1 KGHSH, CDR2 LQKENI. V lost 3 bases to trimming and J lost 4 bases, with 8 bases between them. The length of the CDR3 is 13 residues. The CDR3 region has the DNA TGTGCCAGCTCACCCCCGGGAGCAGATACGCAGTATTTT. The encoded protein is CASSPPGADTQYF.

V is TRBV15 and J is TRBJ2-7; 12 nucleotides agree with TRBD2. Germline trimming cut 0 bases from V and 5 bases from J; bases unmatched to any gene: 5. Per the germline V gene, CDR1 is LNHNV and CDR2 is YYDKDF (reference sequence). The CDR3 is 16 amino acids. The CDR3 sequence is CATSREGLAGGHEQYF. CDR3 nucleotides: TGTGCCACCAGCAGAGAAGGTCTAGCGGGAGGGCACGAGCAGTACTTC.

The chain uses TRBV28 and TRBJ1-4, with TRBD1 matching over 8 bases. With V trimmed by 4 bases and J by 0 bases, 1 base remained unmatched. CDR3 length: 15 residues. CDR1 is MDHEN and CDR2 is SYDVKM in the germline V gene. CDR3 nucleotide sequence: TGTGCCAGCAGTTACAGGGGGGCAACTAATGAAAAACTGTTTTTT. Encoded protein: CASSYRGATNEKLFF.

This clone was detected only a few times. J is TRBJ2-3 and V is TRBV7-8; D uncertain. V dropped 1 base and J dropped 0 bases, with 11 bases sitting between them. CDR1 and CDR2 from the germline V gene are SGHVS and FQNEAQ. This CDR3 contains 16 residues. For the CDR3, the DNA is TGTGCCAGCAGCTTAGGCACCCCCCAGAGCACAGATACGCAGTATTTT. Translated, it gives CASSLGTPQSTDTQYF. Variable domain in full (rest from reference TRBV7-8 and TRBJ2-3): GAGVSQSPRYKVAKRGQDVALRCDPISGHVSLFWYQQALGQGPEFLTYFQNEAQLDKSGLPSDRFFAERPEGSVSTLKIQRTQQEDSAVYLCASSLGTPQSTDTQYFGPGTRLTVL.

CDR3 in DNA: TGTGCCAGCGCAGGGGCAGGGTCTGGCGGCTACACCTTC. Translating it yields CASAGAGSGGYTF. The V call is TRBV2, the J call TRBJ1-2; TRBD1 might be the D (6 bases). The CDR3 spans 13 residues. The germline V and J ends were trimmed by 8 bases and 8 bases, with 18 bases remaining between them. CDR1 and CDR2 from the germline V gene are SNHLY and FYNNEI.

This clone appeared a few times. The chain uses TRBV29-1 and TRBJ1-1; D not resolved. The CDR3 length is 13 residues. Between the trimmed V and J ends, which lost 7 bases and 7 bases, there was a span of 19 bases. Germline assignment: CDR1 SQVTM and CDR2 ANQGSEA. The CDR3 DNA reads as TGCAGCGGAGAAGAATCCCCCGAGGATGAAGCTTTCTTT. Translation: CSGEESPEDEAFF. Supplemented by reference TRBV29-1 and TRBJ1-1, the full variable domain reads SAVISQKPSRDICQRGTSLTIQCQVDSQVTMMFWYRQQPGQSLTLIATANQGSEATYESGFVIDKFPISRPNLTFSTLTVSNMSPEDSSIYLCSGEESPEDEAFFGQGTRLTVV.

The chain combines TRBV9 with TRBJ1-3; TRBD1 agrees at 11 bases. This CDR3 has 17 amino acids. V was clipped by 3 bases and J by 2 bases; unmatched bases: 7. The germline CDR1 and CDR2 sequences are SGDLS and YYNGEE. CDR3: CASSARPGQGAGNTIYF. Here the CDR3 DNA reads TGTGCCAGCAGCGCCCGACCGGGACAGGGGGCTGGAAACACCATATATTTT.

V and J are TRBV14 and TRBJ2-7, with 10 bases that match TRBD1. The CDR3 spans 14 residues. CDR1 is SGHDN and CDR2 is FVKESK in the germline V gene. Trimming at V came to 6 bases and at J to 3 bases, leaving 5 bases not matched to a gene. This CDR3 is CASSFWTGGYEQYF. Written as DNA, the CDR3 is TGTGCCAGCAGTTTCTGGACAGGGGGCTACGAGCAGTACTTC.

The chain links TRBV6-5 to TRBJ2-1, with 7 positions matching TRBD2. Trimming cost V 5 bases and J 7 bases; bases outside gene matches: 11. This CDR3 region has 15 residues. The germline V gene encodes CDR1 MNHEY and CDR2 SVGAGI. The CDR3 reads CASSKLASPVNEQFF. The DNA of the CDR3 is TGTGCCAGCAGTAAACTAGCGTCACCTGTTAATGAGCAGTTCTTC.